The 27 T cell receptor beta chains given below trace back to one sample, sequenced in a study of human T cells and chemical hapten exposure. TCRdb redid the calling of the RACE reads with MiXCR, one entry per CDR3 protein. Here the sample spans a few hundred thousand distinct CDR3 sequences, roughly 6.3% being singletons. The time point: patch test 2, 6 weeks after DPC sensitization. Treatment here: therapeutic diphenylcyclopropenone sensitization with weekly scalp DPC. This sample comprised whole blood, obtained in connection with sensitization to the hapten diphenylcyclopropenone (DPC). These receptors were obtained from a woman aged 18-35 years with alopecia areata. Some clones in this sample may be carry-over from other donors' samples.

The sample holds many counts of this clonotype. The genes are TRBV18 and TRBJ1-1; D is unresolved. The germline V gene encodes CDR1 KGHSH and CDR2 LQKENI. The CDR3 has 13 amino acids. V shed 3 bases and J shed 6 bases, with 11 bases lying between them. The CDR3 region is CASSPEELAEAFF. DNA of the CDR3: TGTGCCAGCTCACCGGAGGAACTCGCTGAAGCTTTCTTT.

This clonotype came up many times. CDR3 coding DNA: TGTGCCAGCAGCTTAAGGGATCCCAAGACTTATGGCTACACCTTC. It specifies CASSLRDPKTYGYTF. The chain joins TRBV7-8 to TRBJ1-2; no firm D call. The V gene's germline CDR1 is SGHVS and CDR2 FQNEAQ. Between the trimmed V and J ends, which lost 2 bases and 5 bases, there was a span of 15 bases. This CDR3 spans 15 amino acids.

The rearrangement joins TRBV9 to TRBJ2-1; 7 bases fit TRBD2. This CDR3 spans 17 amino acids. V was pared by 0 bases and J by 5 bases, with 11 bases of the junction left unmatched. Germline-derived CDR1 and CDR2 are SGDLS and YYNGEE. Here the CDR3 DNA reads TGTGCCAGCAGCGTAGATAGGCTAGCGGATTTACACAATGAGCAGTTCTTC. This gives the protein CASSVDRLADLHNEQFF.

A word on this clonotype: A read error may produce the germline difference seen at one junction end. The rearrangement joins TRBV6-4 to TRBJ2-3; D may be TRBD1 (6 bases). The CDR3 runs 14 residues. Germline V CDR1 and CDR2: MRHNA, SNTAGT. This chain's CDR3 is CASSDTDSTDKQYF. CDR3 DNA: TGTGCCAGCAGTGACACGGACAGCACAGATAAGCAGTATTTT.

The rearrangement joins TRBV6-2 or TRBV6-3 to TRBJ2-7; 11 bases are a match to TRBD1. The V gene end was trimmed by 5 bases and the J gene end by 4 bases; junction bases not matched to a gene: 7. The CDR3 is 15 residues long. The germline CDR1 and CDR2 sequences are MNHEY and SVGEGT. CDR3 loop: CASSTRTGGGYEQYF. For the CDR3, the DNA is TGTGCCAGCAGTACCAGGACAGGGGGCGGTTACGAGCAGTACTTC.

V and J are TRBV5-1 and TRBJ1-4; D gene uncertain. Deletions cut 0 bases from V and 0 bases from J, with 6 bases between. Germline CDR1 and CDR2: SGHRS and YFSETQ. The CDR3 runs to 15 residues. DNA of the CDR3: TGCGCCAGCAGCTTGGATGGATCAACTAATGAAAAACTGTTTTTT. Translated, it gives CASSLDGSTNEKLFF.

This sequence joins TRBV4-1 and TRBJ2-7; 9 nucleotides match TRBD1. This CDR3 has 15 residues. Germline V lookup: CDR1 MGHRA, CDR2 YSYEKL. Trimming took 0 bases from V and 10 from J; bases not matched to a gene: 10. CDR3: CASSQEWTGVRVQYF. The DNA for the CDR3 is TGCGCCAGCAGCCAAGAGTGGACAGGGGTGAGGGTACAGTACTTC.

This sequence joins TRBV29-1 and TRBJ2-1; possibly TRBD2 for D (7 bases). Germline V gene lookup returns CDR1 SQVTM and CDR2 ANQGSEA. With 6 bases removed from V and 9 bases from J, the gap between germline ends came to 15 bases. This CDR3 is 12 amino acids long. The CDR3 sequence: CSVPSRGAEQFF. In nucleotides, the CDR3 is TGCAGCGTGCCCTCCCGGGGGGCTGAGCAGTTCTTC.

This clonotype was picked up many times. The CDR3 sequence: CASSSRSRDRGSDTQYF. CDR3 DNA sequence: TGTGCCAGCAGCTCGCGGTCCCGGGACAGGGGCTCAGATACGCAGTATTTT. V and J are TRBV7-8 and TRBJ2-3; 10 nucleotides line up with TRBD1. Looked up from germline, CDR1 is SGHVS and CDR2 is FQNEAQ. The CDR3 runs 17 residues. Germline trimming cut 4 bases from V and 4 bases from J; bases unmatched to any gene: 11.

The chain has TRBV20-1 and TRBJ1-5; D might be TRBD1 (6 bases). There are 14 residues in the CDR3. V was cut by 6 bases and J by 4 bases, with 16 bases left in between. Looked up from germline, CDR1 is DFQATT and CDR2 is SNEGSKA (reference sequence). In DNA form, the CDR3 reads TGCAGTGCGCGGCCAGGGGCGGGAAATCAGCCCCAGCATTTT. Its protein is CSARPGAGNQPQHF.

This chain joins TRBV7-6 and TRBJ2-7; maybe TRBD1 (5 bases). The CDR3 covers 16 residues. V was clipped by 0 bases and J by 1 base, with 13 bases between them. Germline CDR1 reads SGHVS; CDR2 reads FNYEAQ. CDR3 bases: TGTGCCAGCAGCTTAGCGTCCCTGGCAGGGTCCTACGAGCAGTACTTC. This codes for CASSLASLAGSYEQYF.

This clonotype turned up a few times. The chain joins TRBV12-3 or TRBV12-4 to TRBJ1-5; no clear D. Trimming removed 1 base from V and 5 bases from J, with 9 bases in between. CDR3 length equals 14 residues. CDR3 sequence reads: CASSLEWRDQPQHF. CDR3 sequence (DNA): TGTGCCAGCAGTTTAGAATGGCGAGATCAGCCCCAGCATTTT.

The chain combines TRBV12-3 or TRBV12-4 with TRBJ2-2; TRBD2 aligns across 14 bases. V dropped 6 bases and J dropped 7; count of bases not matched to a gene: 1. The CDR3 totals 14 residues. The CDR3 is CASRGLAGDGELFF. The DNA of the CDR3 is TGTGCCAGCAGGGGACTAGCGGGGGACGGGGAGCTGTTTTTT.

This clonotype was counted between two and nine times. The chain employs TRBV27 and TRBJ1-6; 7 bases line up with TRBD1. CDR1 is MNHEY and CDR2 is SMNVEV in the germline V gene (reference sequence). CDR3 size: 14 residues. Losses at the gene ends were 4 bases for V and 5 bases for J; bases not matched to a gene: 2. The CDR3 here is CASSSDRDNSPLHF. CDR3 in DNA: TGTGCCAGCAGTTCTGACAGGGATAATTCACCCCTCCACTTT.

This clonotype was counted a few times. CDR3 bases: TGTGCCAGCAGTCCTCCCGGGACAGGGTCTGGAAACACCATATATTTT. Translation gives CASSPPGTGSGNTIYF. This chain uses TRBV28 with TRBJ1-3; TRBD1 matches 9 bases. Trimming cost V 5 bases and J 1 base; bases outside gene matches: 6. Germline V gives CDR1 MDHEN, CDR2 SYDVKM. The CDR3 totals 16 residues.

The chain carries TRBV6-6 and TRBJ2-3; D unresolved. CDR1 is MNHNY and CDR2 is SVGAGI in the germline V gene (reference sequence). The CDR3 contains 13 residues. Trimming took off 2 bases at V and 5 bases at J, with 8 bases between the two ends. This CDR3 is CASSYGFEDTQYF. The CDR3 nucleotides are TGTGCCAGCAGTTACGGGTTTGAAGATACGCAGTATTTT.

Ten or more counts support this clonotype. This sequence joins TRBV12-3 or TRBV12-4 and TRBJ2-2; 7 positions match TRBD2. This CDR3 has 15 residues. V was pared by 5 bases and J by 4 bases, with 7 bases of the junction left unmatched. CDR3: CASSPRTSLTGELFF. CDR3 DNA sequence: TGTGCCAGCAGTCCCCGGACTAGTCTCACCGGGGAGCTGTTTTTT.

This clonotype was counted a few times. The CDR3 loop is CASSYSIKDRGRGDTEAFF. As DNA, the CDR3 is TGTGCCAGCAGTTACTCGATCAAGGACAGGGGGCGCGGAGACACTGAAGCTTTCTTT. The rearrangement joins TRBV6-2 or TRBV6-3 to TRBJ1-1, with 11 positions matching TRBD1. The J segment lost 3 bases and the V segment lost 0 bases, leaving 12 bases of the junction unmatched. The CDR3 is 19 residues long. Germline V gene data show CDR1 as MNHEY and CDR2 as SVGEGT.

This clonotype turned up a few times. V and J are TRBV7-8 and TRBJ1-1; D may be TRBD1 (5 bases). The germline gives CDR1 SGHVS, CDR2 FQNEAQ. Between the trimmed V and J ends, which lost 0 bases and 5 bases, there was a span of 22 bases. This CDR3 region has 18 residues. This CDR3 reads CASSLALSHGTVRTEAFF. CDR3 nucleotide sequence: TGTGCCAGCAGCTTAGCGCTCTCCCACGGGACCGTGAGGACTGAAGCTTTCTTT.

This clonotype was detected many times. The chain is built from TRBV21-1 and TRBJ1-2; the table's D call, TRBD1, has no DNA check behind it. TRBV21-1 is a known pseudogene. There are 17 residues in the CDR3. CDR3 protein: CASSKALQTGTAYGYTF. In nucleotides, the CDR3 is TGTGCCAGCAGCAAAGCTCTTCAGACCGGGACAGCCTATGGCTACACCTTC.

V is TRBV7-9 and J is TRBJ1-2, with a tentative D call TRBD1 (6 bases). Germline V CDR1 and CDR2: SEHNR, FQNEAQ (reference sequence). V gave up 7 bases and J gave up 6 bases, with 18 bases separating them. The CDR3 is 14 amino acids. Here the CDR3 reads CASNREGGKNGYTF. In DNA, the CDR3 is TGTGCCAGCAACAGGGAAGGGGGGAAGAATGGCTACACCTTC.

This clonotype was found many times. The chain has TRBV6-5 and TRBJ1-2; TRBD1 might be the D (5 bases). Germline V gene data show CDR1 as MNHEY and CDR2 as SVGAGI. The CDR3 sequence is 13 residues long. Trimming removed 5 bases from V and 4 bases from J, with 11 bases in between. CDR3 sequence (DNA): TGTGCCAGCAGTCCAGGGTATGGCTATGGCTACACCTTC. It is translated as CASSPGYGYGYTF.

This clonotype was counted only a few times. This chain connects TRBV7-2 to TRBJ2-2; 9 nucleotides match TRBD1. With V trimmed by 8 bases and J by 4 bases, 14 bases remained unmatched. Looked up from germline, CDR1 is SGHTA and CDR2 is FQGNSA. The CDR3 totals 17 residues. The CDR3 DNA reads TGTGCCAGCTGTGTCGGGGACAGGGTGACTCGCACCGGGGAGCTGTTTTTT. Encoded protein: CASCVGDRVTRTGELFF.

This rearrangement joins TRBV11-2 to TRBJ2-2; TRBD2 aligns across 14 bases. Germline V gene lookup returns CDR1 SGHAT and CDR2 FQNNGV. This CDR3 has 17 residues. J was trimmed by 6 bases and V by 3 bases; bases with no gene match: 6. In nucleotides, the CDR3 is TGTGCCAGCAGCTTGACTAGCGGGGGGGCCGGGTCCGGGGAGCTGTTTTTT. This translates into CASSLTSGGAGSGELFF.

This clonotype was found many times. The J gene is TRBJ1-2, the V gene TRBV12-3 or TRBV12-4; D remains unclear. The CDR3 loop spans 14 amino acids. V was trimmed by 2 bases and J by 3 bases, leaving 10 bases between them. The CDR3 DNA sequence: TGTGCCAGCAGTTTACGGAGGGCCTACTATGGCTACACCTTC. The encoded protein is CASSLRRAYYGYTF.

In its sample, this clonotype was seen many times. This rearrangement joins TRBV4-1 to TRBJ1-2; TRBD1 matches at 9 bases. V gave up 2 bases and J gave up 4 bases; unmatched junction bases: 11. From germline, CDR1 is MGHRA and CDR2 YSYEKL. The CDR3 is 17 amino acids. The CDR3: CASSQPPYMTGGYGYTF. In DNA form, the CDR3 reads TGCGCCAGCAGCCAACCTCCCTACATGACAGGGGGCTATGGCTACACCTTC.

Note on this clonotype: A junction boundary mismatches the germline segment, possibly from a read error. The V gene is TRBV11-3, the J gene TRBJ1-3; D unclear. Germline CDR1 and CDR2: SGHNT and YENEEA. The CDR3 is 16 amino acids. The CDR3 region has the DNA TGTGCCAGCAGCTCGCCGTGGGGTCAGTCTGGAAACAGCATATATTTT. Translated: CASSSPWGQSGNSIYF.